Shown below are 17 T cell receptor beta chains from a single sample sequenced in a study of regulatory T cells in long-lasting Graves disease. Time point: newly diagnosed GD, antithyroid drugs for less than 3 months. The TCR library was made from RNA that had been extracted from PBMCs in TRIzol. CDR3 regions were amplified by Arm-PCR using iRepertoire HTBI primers to build TCR beta libraries. TCRdb re-called the multiplex PCR reads with MiXCR, one entry per CDR3 protein. In the table there are 550,000 to 650,000 distinct CDR3 sequences, roughly 16% of which are singletons. These sequences were also reported in another study, on T cells in Graves' hyperthyroidism and ophthalmopathy.

Sequencing was performed on peripheral blood mononuclear cells (PBMCs), taken at new diagnosis, from a patient treated with antithyroid drugs. These receptors all come from a man aged 18 to 29 with Graves disease.

V gene TRBV7-9 combines with J gene TRBJ2-5; 11 positions agree with TRBD1. The V gene's germline CDR1 is SEHNR and CDR2 FQNEAQ (reference sequence). The CDR3 covers 16 residues. Trimming cost V 1 base and J 0 bases; bases outside gene matches: 1. The CDR3 DNA reads as TGTGCCAGCAGCTTAGGGGACAGGGGGTACCAAGAGACCCAGTACTTC. Residues: CASSLGDRGYQETQYF. Drawing the rest from reference TRBV7-9 and TRBJ2-5, the complete variable domain is DTGVSQNPRHKITKRGQNVTFRCDPISEHNRLYWYRQTLGQGPEFLTYFQNEAQLEKSRLLSDRFSAERPKGSFSTLEIQRTEQGDSAMYLCASSLGDRGYQETQYFGPGTRLLVL.

The CDR3 reads CSAPDRAGNTIYF. The DNA of the CDR3 is TGCAGTGCCCCGGACAGGGCTGGAAACACCATATATTTT. The chain has TRBV20-1 and TRBJ1-3, with 8 bases matching TRBD1. The CDR3 is 13 residues long. V was clipped by 6 bases and J by 2 bases; unmatched bases: 3. Germline values: CDR1 DFQATT, CDR2 SNEGSKA (reference sequence).

The chain uses TRBV7-9 and TRBJ2-7; TRBD1 agrees at 7 bases. The CDR3 sequence is 14 residues long. The ends lost 5 bases at V and 0 bases at J; junction bases unmatched: 4. Germline CDR1 is SEHNR and CDR2 is FQNEAQ (reference sequence). This CDR3 is CASSQQGYSYEQYF. The CDR3 DNA is TGTGCCAGCAGCCAACAGGGGTACTCCTACGAGCAGTACTTC.

The chain is built from TRBV28 and TRBJ2-7, with D maybe TRBD2 (5 bases). Between the trimmed V and J ends, which lost 5 bases and 1 base, there was a span of 24 bases. The CDR3 consists of 18 residues. The germline gives CDR1 MDHEN, CDR2 SYDVKM. As DNA, the CDR3 is TGTGCCAGCAGTCTCAAGCTACTTATCGGACTCTTATCCTACGAGCAGTACTTC. Protein: CASSLKLLIGLLSYEQYF.

Many counts were recorded for this clonotype. The chain joins TRBV11-2 to TRBJ2-5; D gene ambiguous. Per the germline V gene, CDR1 is SGHAT and CDR2 is FQNNGV. V was clipped by 4 bases and J by 2 bases, with 14 bases between them. This CDR3 spans 15 amino acids. The CDR3 DNA sequence: TGTGCCAGCAGCTCCCCCTTGTTCGTGCAAGAGACCCAGTACTTC. It specifies CASSSPLFVQETQYF.

This clonotype has ten or more counts. The rearrangement uses TRBV3-1 and TRBJ2-7, with D maybe TRBD1 (6 bases). Between the trimmed V and J ends, which lost 1 base and 3 bases, there was a span of 13 bases. The germline CDR1 and CDR2 sequences are LGHDT and YNNKEL (reference sequence). This CDR3 comprises 15 residues. This CDR3 is CASSQGARGGYEQYF. Written as DNA, the CDR3 is TGTGCCAGCAGCCAAGGAGCTAGAGGGGGCTACGAGCAGTACTTC.

This clonotype has more than one count but fewer than ten. The chain recombines TRBV20-1 with TRBJ1-5; D is ambiguous. The V and J ends lost 1 base and 3 bases respectively, with 7 bases between them. Germline values: CDR1 DFQATT, CDR2 SNEGSKA (reference sequence). The CDR3 runs 13 residues. Written as DNA, the CDR3 is TGCAGTGCTAGAGGACTCATCAATCAGCCCCAGCATTTT. Its protein product is CSARGLINQPQHF.

This clonotype was detected a few times. V gene TRBV9 combines with J gene TRBJ2-2; 9 nucleotides line up with TRBD1. In germline, CDR1 is SGDLS, CDR2 YYNGEE. Losses at the gene ends were 4 bases for V and 5 bases for J; bases not matched to a gene: 9. The CDR3 has 16 amino acids. This CDR3 is CASSPGTGILTGELFF. In DNA, the CDR3 is TGTGCCAGCAGCCCCGGGACAGGGATCCTTACCGGGGAGCTGTTTTTT.

This clonotype showed up many times. This rearrangement joins TRBV20-1 to TRBJ2-3; 9 bases agree with TRBD2. This CDR3 has 13 amino acids. V gave up 7 bases and J gave up 4 bases; unmatched junction bases: 6. Germline loops: CDR1 DFQATT, CDR2 SNEGSKA (reference sequence). CDR3 in amino acids: CSVREGLADTQYF. The CDR3 DNA sequence: TGCAGTGTGCGGGAGGGCCTAGCAGATACGCAGTATTTT.

The table lists this clonotype with many counts. The V gene is TRBV29-1, the J gene TRBJ2-5; the D is unclear. The CDR3 totals 14 residues. The V end was cut by 7 bases, the J end by 0 bases, with 15 bases between. The V gene's germline CDR1 is SQVTM and CDR2 ANQGSEA. The CDR3 loop is CSADTPVNQETQYF. The DNA of the CDR3 is TGCAGCGCCGACACCCCGGTGAACCAAGAGACCCAGTACTTC. Supplemented by reference TRBV29-1 and TRBJ2-5, the full variable domain reads SAVISQKPSRDICQRGTSLTIQCQVDSQVTMMFWYRQQPGQSLTLIATANQGSEATYESGFVIDKFPISRPNLTFSTLTVSNMSPEDSSIYLCSADTPVNQETQYFGPGTRLLVL.

As for this clonotype: A much larger clonotype is one base distant, so this may be a read error. Without the conserved terminal phenylalanine or tryptophan, this CDR3 likely stems from a read error. The rearrangement links TRBV7-3 to TRBJ2-3; a weak D match, TRBD2 (5 bases). V lost 4 bases and J lost 5, with 10 bases in between. The CDR3 totals 13 residues. Germline loops: CDR1 SGHTA, CDR2 FQGTGA. CDR3 bases: TGTGCCAGCAGCTCTGGACGGGGAGATACGCAGTATTCT. The encoded protein is CASSSGRGDTQYS.

This clonotype came up a few times. The chain combines TRBV4-1 with TRBJ2-7, with D unresolved. Germline CDR1 reads MGHRA; CDR2 reads YSYEKL. The V end lost 2 bases, the J end lost 4 bases, and 12 bases lay between the germline ends. The CDR3 sequence is 14 residues long. The CDR3 protein is CASSQTPNPYEQYF. DNA of the CDR3: TGCGCCAGCAGCCAAACCCCAAACCCATACGAGCAGTACTTC.

The rearrangement joins TRBV9 to TRBJ2-5; 9 positions match TRBD2. Per the germline V gene, CDR1 is SGDLS and CDR2 is YYNGEE. V shed 0 bases, J shed 4 bases, and the junction held 7 bases outside the gene matches. This CDR3 is 16 amino acids long. CDR3 in DNA: TGTGCCAGCAGCGTAGCAGCGGGGGGCAGGGCAGAGACCCAGTACTTC. Its protein is CASSVAAGGRAETQYF.

As for this clonotype: A read error may account for a junction end that differs from germline. The chain is built from TRBV28 and TRBJ1-3; D is unclear. Germline V gene data show CDR1 as MDHEN and CDR2 as SYDVKM. The CDR3 spans 16 residues. Written as DNA, the CDR3 is TGCGCCAGCAGCTCCGGGCCCTCCTACTCTGGAAACACCATATATTTT. Amino acid sequence: CASSSGPSYSGNTIYF.

This chain joins TRBV5-1 and TRBJ1-1; perhaps TRBD1 as D (6 bases). Per the germline V gene, CDR1 is SGHRS and CDR2 is YFSETQ. The CDR3 contains 15 residues. For the CDR3, the DNA is TGCGCAACTAAAGACCAGACAGGTGTGAACACTGAAGCTTTCTTT. Amino acid sequence: CATKDQTGVNTEAFF.

This clonotype was detected a few times. This chain connects TRBV30 to TRBJ2-7; TRBD1 might be the D (6 bases). Germline loops: CDR1 GTSNPN, CDR2 SVGIG (reference sequence). Trimming took off 0 bases at V and 9 bases at J, with 12 bases between the two ends. CDR3 length equals 12 residues. The CDR3 nucleotides read TGTGCCTGGAGTGTCGGGCAGGGGCCGCAGTACTTC. Translating it yields CAWSVGQGPQYF.

This clonotype appeared many times. The gene calls are TRBV6-1 and TRBJ2-1, with D perhaps TRBD2 (5 bases). This CDR3 is 14 amino acids long. V lost 3 bases and J 7 bases, leaving 13 bases between the germline ends. Germline CDR1 and CDR2: MNHNS and SASEGT. The CDR3 bases are TGTGCCAGCAGTGAGTTAGGGCCGGGGAATGAGCAGTTCTTC. Translated, it gives CASSELGPGNEQFF.